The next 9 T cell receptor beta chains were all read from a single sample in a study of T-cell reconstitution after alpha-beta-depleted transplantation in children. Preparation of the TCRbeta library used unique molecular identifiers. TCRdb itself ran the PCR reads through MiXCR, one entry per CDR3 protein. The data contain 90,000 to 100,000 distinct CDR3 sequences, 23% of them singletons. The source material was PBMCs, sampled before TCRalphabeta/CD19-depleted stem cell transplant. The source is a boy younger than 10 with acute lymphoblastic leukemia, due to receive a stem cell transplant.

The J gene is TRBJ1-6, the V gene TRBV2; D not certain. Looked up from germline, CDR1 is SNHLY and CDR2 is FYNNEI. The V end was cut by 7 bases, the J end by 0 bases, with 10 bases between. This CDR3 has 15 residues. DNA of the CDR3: TGTGCCAGCAACGAAGGAAGCTCCTATAATTCACCCCTCCACTTT. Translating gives CASNEGSSYNSPLHF.

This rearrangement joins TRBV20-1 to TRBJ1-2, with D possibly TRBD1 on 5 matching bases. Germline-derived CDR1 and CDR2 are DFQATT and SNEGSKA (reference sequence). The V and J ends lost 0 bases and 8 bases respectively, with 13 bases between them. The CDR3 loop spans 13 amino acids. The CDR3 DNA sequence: TGCAGTGCTAGAGAGTCCAGGGCCGTAGGCTACACCTTC. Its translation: CSARESRAVGYTF.

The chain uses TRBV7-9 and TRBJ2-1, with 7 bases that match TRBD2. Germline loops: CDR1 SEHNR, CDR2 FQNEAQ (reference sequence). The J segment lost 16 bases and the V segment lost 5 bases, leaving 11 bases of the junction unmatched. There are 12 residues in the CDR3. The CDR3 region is CASSPLAGGYFF. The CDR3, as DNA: TGTGCCAGCAGCCCTCTAGCCGGGGGGTATTTCTTC.

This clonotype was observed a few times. Here the CDR3 DNA reads TGTGCCAGCAGAAAGGGGGGTACCACTGAAGCTTTCTTT. Amino acids: CASRKGGTTEAFF. The chain couples TRBV12-3 or TRBV12-4 to TRBJ1-1, with a weak D call TRBD1 (6 bases). Trimming left V 6 bases short and J 4 bases short, with 12 bases between. This CDR3 is 13 amino acids long.

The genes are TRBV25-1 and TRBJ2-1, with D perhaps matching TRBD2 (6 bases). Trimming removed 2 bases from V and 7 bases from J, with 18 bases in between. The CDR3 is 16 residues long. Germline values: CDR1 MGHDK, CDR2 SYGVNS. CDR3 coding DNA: TGTGCCAGCAGTGAAACAGGACCCGTTGCGGGGAATGAGCAGTTCTTC. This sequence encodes CASSETGPVAGNEQFF.

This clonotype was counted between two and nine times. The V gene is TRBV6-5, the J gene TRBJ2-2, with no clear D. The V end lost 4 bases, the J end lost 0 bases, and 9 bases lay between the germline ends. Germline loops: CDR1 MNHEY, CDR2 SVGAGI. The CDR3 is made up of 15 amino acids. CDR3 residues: CASSSTVANTGELFF. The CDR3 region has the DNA TGTGCCAGCAGTTCCACGGTCGCGAACACCGGGGAGCTGTTTTTT.

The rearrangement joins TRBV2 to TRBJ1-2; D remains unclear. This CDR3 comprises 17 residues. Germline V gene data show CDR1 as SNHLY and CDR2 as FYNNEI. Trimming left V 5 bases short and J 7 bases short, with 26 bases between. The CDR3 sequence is CASSQFTSEFSLSGYTF. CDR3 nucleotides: TGTGCCAGCAGTCAATTTACGTCCGAGTTCTCGCTGAGTGGCTACACCTTC.

CDR3: CSVGSKLSYEQYF. CDR3 coding DNA: TGCAGCGTTGGTTCTAAACTCTCCTACGAGCAGTACTTC. This chain uses TRBV29-1 with TRBJ2-7; D unresolved. The germline V gene encodes CDR1 SQVTM and CDR2 ANQGSEA. The V gene lost 4 bases and the J gene lost 0 bases, with 10 bases spanning the gap. The CDR3 has 13 residues.

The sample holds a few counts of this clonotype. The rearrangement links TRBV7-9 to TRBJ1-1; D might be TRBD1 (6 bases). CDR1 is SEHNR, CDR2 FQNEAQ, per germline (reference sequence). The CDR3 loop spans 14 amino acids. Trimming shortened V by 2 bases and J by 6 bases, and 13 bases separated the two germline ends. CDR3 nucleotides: TGTGCCAGCAGCTTACCCGTGGGGGCGGCTGAAGCTTTCTTT. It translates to CASSLPVGAAEAFF.